The text below deals with one T cell receptor (beta chain). The repertoire was sequenced with immunoSEQ multiplex PCR; TCRdb's copy has only in-frame clones and lacks some. Of 80,000 or so clones listed, 70% to 80% are singletons. The sample is drawn from a study of T cell responses to AZD1222 COVID-19 vaccine. Germline CDR1 is SNHLY and CDR2 is FYNNEI. The CDR3 loop spans 13 amino acids. V lost 7 bases, J lost 6 bases, and 13 bases lay in between. V gene TRBV2 combines with J gene TRBJ1-3, with a weak D call TRBD1 (5 bases). The sequence came from an adult who received the MenACWY meningococcal vaccine as a control. Source: peripheral blood, taken 28 days after the second dose of the MenACWY control vaccine. The CDR3 reads CASIQDVENTIYF. The CDR3 DNA follows: TGTGCCAGCATACAGGATGTAGAAAACACCATATATTTT.